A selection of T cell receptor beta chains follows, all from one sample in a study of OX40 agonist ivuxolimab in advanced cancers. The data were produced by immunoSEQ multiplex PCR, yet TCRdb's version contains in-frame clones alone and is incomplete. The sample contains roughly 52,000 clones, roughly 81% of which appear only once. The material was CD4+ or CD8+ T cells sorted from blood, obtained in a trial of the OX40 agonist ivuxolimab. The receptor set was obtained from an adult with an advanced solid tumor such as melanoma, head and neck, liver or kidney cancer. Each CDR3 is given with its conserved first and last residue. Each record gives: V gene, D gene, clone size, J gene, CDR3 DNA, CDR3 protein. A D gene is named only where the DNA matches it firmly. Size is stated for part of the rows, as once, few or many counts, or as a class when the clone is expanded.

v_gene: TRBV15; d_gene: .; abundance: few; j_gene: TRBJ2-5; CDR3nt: TGTGCCACCAGCAGAGAGCGACTAAGACAAGAGACCCAGTACTTC; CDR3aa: CATSRERLRQETQYF
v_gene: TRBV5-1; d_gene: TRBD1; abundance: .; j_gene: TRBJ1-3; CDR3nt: TGCGCCAGCGGCACAGGGGGAAATGGAAACACCATATATTTT; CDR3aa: CASGTGGNGNTIYF
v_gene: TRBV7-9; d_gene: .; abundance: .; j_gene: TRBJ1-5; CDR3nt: TGTGCCAGCAGCTTTGGTAGGGCCGGACAGTATAGCAATCAGCCCCAGCATTTT; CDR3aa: CASSFGRAGQYSNQPQHF
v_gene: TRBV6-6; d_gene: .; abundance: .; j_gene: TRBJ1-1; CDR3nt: TGTGCCAGCAGTTTGGGAGGGGGAGACACTGAAGCTTTCTTT; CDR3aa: CASSLGGGDTEAFF
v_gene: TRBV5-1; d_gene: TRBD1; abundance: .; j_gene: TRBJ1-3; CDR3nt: TGCGCCAGCAGCTCAGACGCTGGGACAGTCTCTGGAAACACCATATATTTT; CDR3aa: CASSSDAGTVSGNTIYF
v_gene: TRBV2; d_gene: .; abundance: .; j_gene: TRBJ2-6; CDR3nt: TGTGCCAGCAGTGAAATTCCGTGGGGGGCCAACGTCCTGACTTTC; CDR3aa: CASSEIPWGANVLTF
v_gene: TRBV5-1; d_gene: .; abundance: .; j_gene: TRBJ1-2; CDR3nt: TGCGCCAGTGGGGAGACTGGGGGCTATGGCTACACCTTC; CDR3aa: CASGETGGYGYTF
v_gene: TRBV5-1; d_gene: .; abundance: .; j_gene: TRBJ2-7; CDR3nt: TGCGCCAGCAGCTTGGCCATCTCAGGTCCCTACGAGCAGTACTTC; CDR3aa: CASSLAISGPYEQYF
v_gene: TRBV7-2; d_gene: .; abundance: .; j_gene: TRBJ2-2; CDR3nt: TGTGCCAGCAGCTTAGCTGGAGGGGAGCTGTTTTTT; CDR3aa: CASSLAGGELFF
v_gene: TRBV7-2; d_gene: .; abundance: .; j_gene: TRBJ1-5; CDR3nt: TGTGCCAGCAGCTTAGGGGAGGCGAACAATCAGCCCCAGCATTTT; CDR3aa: CASSLGEANNQPQHF
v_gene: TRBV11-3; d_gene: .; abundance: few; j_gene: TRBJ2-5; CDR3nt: TGTGCCAGCACCATGGGACCTCAAGAGACCCAGTACTTC; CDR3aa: CASTMGPQETQYF
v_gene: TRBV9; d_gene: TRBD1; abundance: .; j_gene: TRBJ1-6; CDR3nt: TGTGCCAGCAGCGGCTTACAGGGGGCTGGTTCACCCCTCCACTTT; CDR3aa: CASSGLQGAGSPLHF
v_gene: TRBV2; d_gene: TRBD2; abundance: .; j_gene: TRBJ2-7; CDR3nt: TGTGCCAGCAGGATCAGCGAGGGAGGGAAAAGCGAGCAGTACTTC; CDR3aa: CASRISEGGKSEQYF
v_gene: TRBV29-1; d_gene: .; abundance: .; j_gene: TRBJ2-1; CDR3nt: TGCAGCGTTGGGGTTAGCGGCCAACTGAGCTCCTACAATGAGCAGTTCTTC; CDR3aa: CSVGVSGQLSSYNEQFF
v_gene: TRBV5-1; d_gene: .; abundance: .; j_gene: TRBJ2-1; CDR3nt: TGCGCCAGCAGCCCGAGCGGAGACAATGAGCAGTTCTTC; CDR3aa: CASSPSGDNEQFF
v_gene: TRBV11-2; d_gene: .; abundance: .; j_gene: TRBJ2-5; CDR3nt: TGTGCCAGCAGCCTTGAGCCCGGAGTCGGGACCCAGTACTTC; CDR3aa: CASSLEPGVGTQYF
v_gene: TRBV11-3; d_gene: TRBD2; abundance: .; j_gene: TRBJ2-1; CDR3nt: TGTGCCAGCAGCTTGGGACTAGCGGAGGACAATGAGCAGTTCTTC; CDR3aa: CASSLGLAEDNEQFF
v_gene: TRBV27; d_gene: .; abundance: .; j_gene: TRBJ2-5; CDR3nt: TGTGCCAGCAGCTTGCAGGGCAGCTCTCAAGAGACCCAGTACTTC; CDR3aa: CASSLQGSSQETQYF
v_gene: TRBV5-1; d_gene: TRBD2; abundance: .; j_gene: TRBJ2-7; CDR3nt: TGCGCCAGCAGCTCCTTTGGCGGGAGAAGTTACGAGCAGTACTTC; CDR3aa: CASSSFGGRSYEQYF
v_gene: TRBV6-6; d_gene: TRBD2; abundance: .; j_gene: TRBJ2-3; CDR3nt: TGTGCCAGCAGACCACTTTTAGCGGGAGGAGATACGCAGTATTTT; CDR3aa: CASRPLLAGGDTQYF
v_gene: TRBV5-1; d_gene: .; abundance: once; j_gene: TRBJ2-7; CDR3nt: TGCGCCAGCAGCCCAGGGTCCTACGAGCAGTACTTC; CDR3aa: CASSPGSYEQYF
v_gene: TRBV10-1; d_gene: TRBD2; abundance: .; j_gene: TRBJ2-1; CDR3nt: TGCGCCAGCAGCGCCGGGACTAGCGGGAGTGACAATGAGCAGTTCTTC; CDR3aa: CASSAGTSGSDNEQFF
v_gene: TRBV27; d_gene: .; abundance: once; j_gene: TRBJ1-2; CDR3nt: TGTGCCAGCAGCACCAACGGGGCTGGTAATGGCTACACCTTC; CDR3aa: CASSTNGAGNGYTF
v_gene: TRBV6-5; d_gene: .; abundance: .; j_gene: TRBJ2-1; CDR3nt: TGTGCCAGCAGGATTAGCGGAGCCTACAATGAGCAGTTCTTC; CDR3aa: CASRISGAYNEQFF
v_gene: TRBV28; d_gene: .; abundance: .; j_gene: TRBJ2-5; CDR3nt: TGTGCCAGCAGTTTCACCCGGGAGACCCAGTACTTC; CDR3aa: CASSFTRETQYF
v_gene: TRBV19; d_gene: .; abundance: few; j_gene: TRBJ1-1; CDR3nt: TGTGCCAGTAGCACTAGTGTGAACACTGAAGCTTTCTTT; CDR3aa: CASSTSVNTEAFF
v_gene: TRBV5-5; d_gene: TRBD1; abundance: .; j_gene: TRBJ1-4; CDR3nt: TGTGCCAGCAGCTTGGTAGGGACAGGGGGTGAAAAACTGTTTTTT; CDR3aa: CASSLVGTGGEKLFF
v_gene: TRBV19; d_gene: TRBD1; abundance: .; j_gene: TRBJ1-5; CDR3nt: TGTGCCACCACTGGGACAGGGGGTAGGAGCAATCAGCCCCAGCATTTT; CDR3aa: CATTGTGGRSNQPQHF
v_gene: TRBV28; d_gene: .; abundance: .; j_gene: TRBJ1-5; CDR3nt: TGTGCCAGCAGTTTTGACATATTCGATCAGCCCCAGCATTTT; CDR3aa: CASSFDIFDQPQHF
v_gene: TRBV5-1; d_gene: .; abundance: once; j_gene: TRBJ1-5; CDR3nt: TGCGCCAGCAGCCCGGAGGGGGGAAATAGCAATCAGCCCCAGCATTTT; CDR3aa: CASSPEGGNSNQPQHF
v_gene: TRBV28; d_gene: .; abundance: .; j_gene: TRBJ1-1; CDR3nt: TGTGCCAGCAGTCTACTACAGGTCATGAACACTGAAGCTTTCTTT; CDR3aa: CASSLLQVMNTEAFF
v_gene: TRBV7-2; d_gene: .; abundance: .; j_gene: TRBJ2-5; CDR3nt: TGTGCCAGCAGCTTGGACCCTACCCGAGAGACCCAGTACTTC; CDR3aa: CASSLDPTRETQYF
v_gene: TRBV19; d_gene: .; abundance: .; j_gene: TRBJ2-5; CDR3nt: TGTGCCAGTAGTATTAATCGGCAGGCAGCGATCCAGTACTTC; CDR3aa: CASSINRQAAIQYF
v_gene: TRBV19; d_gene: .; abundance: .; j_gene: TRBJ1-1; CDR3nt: TGTGCCAGTAGTATACGGGGCAAGAACACTGAAGCTTTCTTT; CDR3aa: CASSIRGKNTEAFF
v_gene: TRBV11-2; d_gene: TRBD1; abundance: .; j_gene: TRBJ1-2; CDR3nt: TGTGCCAGCAGCCCATCAGCCCCAGGGGGCGAGAGCTATGGCTACACCTTC; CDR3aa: CASSPSAPGGESYGYTF
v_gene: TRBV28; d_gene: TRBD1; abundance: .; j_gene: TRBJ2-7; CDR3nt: TGTGCCAGCAGACCTAGACAGGGGAACTACGAGCAGTACTTC; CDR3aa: CASRPRQGNYEQYF
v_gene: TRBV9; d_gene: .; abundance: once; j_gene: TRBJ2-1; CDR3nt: TGTGCCAGCAACAGGGACGAAGGCTCCTACAATGAGCAGTTCTTC; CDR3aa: CASNRDEGSYNEQFF
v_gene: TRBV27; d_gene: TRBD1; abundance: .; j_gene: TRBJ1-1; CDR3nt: TGTGCCAGCAGTACCCACGGACAGGGGGCCATGAACACTGAAGCTTTCTTT; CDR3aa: CASSTHGQGAMNTEAFF
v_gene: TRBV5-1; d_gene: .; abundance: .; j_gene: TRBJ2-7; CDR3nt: TGCGCCAGCAGCTTGCAGTACAGGGCCTACGAGCAGTACTTC; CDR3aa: CASSLQYRAYEQYF
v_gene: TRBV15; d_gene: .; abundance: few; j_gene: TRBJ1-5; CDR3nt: TGTGCCACCAGCAGAGAAGGGGGGGAGCAGCCCCAGCATTTT; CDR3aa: CATSREGGEQPQHF
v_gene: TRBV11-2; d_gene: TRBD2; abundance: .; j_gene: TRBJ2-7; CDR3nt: TGTGCCAGCAGCCGGAACCGACTAGCGGGAGTCCGCGAGCAGTACTTC; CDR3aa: CASSRNRLAGVREQYF
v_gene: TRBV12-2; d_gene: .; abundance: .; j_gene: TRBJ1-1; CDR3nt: TGTGCAAGTCGCCCCCCCACACGGACTCAGTTCACTGAAGCTTTCTTT; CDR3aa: CASRPPTRTQFTEAFF
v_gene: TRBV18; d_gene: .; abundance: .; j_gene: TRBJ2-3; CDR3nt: TGTGCCAGCTCGGACCCGTTCACAGATACGCAGTATTTT; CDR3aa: CASSDPFTDTQYF
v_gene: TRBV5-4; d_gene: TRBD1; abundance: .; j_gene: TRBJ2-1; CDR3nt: TGTGCCAGCAGCTTTGACAGGGGCCCCTACAATGAGCAGTTCTTC; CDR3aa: CASSFDRGPYNEQFF